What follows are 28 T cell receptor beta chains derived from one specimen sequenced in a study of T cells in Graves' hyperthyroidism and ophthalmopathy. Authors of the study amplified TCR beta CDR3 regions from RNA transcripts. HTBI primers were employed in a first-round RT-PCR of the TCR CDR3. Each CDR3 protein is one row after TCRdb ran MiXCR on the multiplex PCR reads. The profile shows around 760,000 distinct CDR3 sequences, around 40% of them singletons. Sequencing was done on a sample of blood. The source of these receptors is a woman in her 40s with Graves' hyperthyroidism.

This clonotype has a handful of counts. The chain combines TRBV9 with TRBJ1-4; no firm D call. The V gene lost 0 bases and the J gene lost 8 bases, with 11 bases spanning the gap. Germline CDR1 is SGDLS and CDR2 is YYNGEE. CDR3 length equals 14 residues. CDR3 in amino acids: CASSVGGIGEKLFF. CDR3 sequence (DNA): TGTGCCAGCAGCGTAGGGGGAATTGGCGAAAAACTGTTTTTT.

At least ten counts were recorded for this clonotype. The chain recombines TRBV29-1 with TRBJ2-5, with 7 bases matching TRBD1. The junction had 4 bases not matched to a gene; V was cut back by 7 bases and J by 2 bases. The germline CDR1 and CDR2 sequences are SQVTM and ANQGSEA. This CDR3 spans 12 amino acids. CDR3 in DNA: TGCAGCGGGTCGACAGGGCAAGAGACCCAGTACTTC. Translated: CSGSTGQETQYF.

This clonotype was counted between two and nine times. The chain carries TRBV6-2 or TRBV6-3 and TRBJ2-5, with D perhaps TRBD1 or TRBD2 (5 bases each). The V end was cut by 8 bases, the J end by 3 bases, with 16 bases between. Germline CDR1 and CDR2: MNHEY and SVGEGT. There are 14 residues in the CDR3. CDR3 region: CASGGRPSKETQYF. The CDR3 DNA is TGTGCCAGCGGGGGACGGCCCTCGAAAGAGACCCAGTACTTC.

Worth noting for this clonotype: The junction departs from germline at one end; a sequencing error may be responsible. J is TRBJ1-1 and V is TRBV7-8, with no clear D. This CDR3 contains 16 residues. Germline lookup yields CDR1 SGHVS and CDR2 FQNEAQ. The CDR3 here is CAGSPPQIGLGGEAFF. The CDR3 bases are TGTGCCGGCAGCCCCCCTCAGATAGGGCTCGGAGGGGAAGCTTTCTTT.

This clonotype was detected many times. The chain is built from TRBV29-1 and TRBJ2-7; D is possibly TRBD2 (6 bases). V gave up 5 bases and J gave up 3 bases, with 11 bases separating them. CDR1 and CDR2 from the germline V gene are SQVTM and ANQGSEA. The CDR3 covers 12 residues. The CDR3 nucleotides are TGCAGCGTTTTAGCGGAAAGCTACGAGCAGTACTTC. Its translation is CSVLAESYEQYF.

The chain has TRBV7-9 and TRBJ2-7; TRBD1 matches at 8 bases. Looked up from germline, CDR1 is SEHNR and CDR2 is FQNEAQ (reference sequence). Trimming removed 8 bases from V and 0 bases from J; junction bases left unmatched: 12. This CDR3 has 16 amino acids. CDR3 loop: CASSTGTGSLSYEQYF. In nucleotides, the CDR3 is TGTGCCAGCTCCACCGGGACAGGAAGTCTCTCCTACGAGCAGTACTTC.

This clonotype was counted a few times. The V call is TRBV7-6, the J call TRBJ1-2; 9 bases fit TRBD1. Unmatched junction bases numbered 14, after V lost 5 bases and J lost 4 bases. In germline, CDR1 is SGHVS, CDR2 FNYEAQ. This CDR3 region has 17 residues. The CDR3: CASSIEGQGSTTYGYTF. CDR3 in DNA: TGTGCCAGCAGCATCGAGGGACAGGGATCCACTACCTATGGCTACACCTTC. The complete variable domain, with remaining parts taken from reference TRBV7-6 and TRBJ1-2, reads GAGVSQSPRYKVTKRGQDVALRCDPISGHVSLYWYRQALGQGPEFLTYFNYEAQQDKSGLPNDRFSAERPEGSISTLTIQRTEQRDSAMYRCASSIEGQGSTTYGYTFGSGTRLTVV.

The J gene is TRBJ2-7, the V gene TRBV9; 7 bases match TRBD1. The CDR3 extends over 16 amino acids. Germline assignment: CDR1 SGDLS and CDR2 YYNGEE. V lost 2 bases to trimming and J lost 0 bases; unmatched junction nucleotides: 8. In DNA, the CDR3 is TGTGCCAGCAGCGTTGTAACAGGGGCGAGCTCCTACGAGCAGTACTTC. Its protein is CASSVVTGASSYEQYF.

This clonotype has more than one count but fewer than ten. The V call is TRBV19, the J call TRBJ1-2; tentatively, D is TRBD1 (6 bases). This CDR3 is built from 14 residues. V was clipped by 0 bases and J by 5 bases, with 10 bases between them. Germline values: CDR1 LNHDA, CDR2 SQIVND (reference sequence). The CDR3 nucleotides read TGTGCCAGTAGTATAGATCGGGGGCAATATGGCTACACCTTC. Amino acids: CASSIDRGQYGYTF.

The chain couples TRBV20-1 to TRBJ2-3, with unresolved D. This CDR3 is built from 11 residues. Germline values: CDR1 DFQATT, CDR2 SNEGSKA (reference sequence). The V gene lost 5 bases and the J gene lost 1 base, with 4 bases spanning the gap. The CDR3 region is CSALRTDTQYF. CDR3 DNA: TGCAGTGCTCTCCGCACAGATACGCAGTATTTT.

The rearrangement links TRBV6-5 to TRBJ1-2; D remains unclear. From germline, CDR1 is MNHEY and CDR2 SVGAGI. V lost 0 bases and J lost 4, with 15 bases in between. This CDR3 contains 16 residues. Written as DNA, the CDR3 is TGTGCCAGCAGTTACTCATCCGGATTCGAGGGCTATGGCTACACCTTC. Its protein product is CASSYSSGFEGYGYTF.

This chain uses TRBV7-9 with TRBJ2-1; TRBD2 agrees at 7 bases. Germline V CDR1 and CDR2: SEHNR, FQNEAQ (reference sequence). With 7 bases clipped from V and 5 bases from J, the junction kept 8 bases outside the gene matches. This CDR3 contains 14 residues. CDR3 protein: CASKVLAEDNEQFF. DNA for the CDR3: TGTGCCAGCAAGGTTCTAGCGGAGGACAATGAGCAGTTCTTC.

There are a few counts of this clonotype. The DNA for the CDR3 is TGTGCCAGCAGCCAAGGCCCAGGGACCCATGGCTACACCTTC. Its translation: CASSQGPGTHGYTF. This rearrangement joins TRBV3-1 to TRBJ1-2; TRBD1 might be the D (5 bases). CDR3 length: 14 amino acids. V was trimmed by 1 base and J by 6 bases, leaving 12 bases between them. Germline V gives CDR1 LGHDT, CDR2 YNNKEL (reference sequence).

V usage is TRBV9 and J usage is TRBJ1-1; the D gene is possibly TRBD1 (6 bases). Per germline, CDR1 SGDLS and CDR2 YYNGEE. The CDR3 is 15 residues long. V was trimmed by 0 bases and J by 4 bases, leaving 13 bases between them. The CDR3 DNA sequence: TGTGCCAGCAGCGTAGAGGGGGGGGAGAGCACTGAAGCTTTCTTT. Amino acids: CASSVEGGESTEAFF.

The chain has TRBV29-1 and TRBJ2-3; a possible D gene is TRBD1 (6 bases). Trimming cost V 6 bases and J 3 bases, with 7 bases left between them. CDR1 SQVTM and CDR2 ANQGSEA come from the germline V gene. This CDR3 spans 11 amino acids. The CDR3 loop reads CSVTGTDTQYF. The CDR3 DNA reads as TGCAGCGTAACAGGGACAGATACGCAGTATTTT.

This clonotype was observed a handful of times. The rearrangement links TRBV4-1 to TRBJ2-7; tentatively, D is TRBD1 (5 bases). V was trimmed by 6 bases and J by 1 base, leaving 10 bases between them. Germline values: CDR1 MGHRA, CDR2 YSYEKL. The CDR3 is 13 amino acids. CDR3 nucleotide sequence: TGCGCCAGCAGACAGGCTGCTTCCTACGAGCAGTACTTC. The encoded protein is CASRQAASYEQYF.

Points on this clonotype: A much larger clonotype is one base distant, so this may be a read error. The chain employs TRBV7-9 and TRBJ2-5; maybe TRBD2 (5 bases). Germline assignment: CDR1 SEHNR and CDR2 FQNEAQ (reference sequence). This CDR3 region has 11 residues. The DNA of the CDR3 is TGTGCCACCGCGTATGGGGAGACCCAGCACTTC. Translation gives CATAYGETQHF.

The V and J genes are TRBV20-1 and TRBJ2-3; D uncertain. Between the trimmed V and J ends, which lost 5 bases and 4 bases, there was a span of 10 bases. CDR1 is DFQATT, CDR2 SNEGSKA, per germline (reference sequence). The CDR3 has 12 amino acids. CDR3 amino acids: CSAPSGPDTQYF. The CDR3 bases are TGCAGTGCTCCATCCGGCCCAGATACGCAGTATTTT.

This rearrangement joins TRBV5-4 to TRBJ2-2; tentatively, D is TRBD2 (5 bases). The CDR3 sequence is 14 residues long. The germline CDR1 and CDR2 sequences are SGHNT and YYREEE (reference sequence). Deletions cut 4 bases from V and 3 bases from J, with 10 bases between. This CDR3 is CASSVGLDTGELFF. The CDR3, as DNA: TGTGCCAGCAGCGTCGGACTGGACACCGGGGAGCTGTTTTTT.

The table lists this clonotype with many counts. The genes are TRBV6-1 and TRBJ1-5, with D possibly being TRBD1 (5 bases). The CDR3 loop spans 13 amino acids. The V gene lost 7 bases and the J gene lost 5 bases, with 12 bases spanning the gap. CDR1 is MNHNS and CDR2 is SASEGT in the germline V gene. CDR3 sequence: CASKGEADQPQHF. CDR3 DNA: TGTGCCAGCAAAGGGGAGGCCGATCAGCCCCAGCATTTT.

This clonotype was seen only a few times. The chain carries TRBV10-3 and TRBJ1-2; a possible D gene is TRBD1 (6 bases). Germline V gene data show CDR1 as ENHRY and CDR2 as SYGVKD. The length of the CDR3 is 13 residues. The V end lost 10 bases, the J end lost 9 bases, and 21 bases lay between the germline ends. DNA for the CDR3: TGTGCCAGCAGAAACATCAGGGGAGTTCGCTACACCTTC. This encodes CASRNIRGVRYTF.

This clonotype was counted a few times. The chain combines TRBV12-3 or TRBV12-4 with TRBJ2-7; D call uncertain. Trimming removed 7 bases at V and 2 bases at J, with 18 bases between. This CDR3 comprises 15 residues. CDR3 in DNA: TGTGCCAGCACTCGCCACTCGCGGAGTACCTACGAGCAGTACTTC. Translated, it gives CASTRHSRSTYEQYF.

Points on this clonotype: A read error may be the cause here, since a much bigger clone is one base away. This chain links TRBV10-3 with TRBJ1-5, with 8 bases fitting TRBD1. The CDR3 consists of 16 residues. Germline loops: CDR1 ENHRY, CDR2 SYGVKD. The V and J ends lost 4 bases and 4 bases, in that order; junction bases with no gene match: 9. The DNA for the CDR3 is TGTGCCATCAGTGGGTCGAACAGGGGGGCGAATCAGCCCCAGCATTTT. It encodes CAISGSNRGANQPQHF.

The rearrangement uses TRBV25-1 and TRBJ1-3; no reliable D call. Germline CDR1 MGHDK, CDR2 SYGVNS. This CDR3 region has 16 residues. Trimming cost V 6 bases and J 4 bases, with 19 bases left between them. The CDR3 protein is CASSRGSTSGGNTIYF. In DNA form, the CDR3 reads TGTGCCAGCAGCCGAGGGAGTACTTCGGGAGGAAACACCATATATTTT.

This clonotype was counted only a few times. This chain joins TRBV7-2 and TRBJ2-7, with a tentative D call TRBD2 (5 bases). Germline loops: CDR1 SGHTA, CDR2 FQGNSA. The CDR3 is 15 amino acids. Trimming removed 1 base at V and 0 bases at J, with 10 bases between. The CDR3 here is CASSLERRSSYEQYF. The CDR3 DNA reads TGTGCCAGCAGCTTAGAACGGAGGAGCTCCTACGAGCAGTACTTC.

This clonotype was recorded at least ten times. CDR3 region: CASSDVGVGNQPQHF. CDR3 DNA sequence: TGTGCCAGCAGCGACGTTGGGGTTGGCAATCAGCCCCAGCATTTT. This sequence joins TRBV7-3 and TRBJ1-5, with D uncertain. The CDR3 is 15 residues long. Trimming left V 5 bases short and J 2 bases short, with 13 bases between. Germline assignment: CDR1 SGHTA and CDR2 FQGTGA.

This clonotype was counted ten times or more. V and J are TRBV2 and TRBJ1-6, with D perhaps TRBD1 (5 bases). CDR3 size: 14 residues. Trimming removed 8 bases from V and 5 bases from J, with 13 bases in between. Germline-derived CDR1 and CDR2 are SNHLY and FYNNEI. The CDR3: CASRDRGNNSPLHF. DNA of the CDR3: TGTGCCAGCCGGGACCGCGGGAATAATTCACCCCTCCACTTT.

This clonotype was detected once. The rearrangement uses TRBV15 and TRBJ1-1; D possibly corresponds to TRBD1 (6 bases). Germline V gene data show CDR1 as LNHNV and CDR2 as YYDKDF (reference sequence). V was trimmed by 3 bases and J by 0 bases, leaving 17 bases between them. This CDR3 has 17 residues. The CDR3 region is CATSSEFGGPMNTEAFF. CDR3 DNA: TGTGCCACCAGCAGTGAATTTGGGGGCCCTATGAACACTGAAGCTTTCTTT.